Listed below are T cell receptor beta chains from one sample, sequenced in a study of T cell responses to AZD1222 COVID-19 vaccine. TCRdb's copy holds only in-frame clones and misses some; the assay was immunoSEQ multiplex PCR. The sample has some 100,000 clones; more than 75% are singletons. Sequenced material: peripheral blood, taken 28 days after the second AZD1222 dose. The source of these receptors is an adult who received the AZD1222 COVID-19 vaccine. Both conserved end residues are part of each CDR3. D genes are given only for firm matches. Clone size is given for some rows only: seen once, a few or many times, or a class if the clone is expanded.

j_gene	abundance	v_gene	d_gene	CDR3aa	CDR3nt
TRBJ2-2	once	TRBV4-3	TRBD2	CASSQEGGRGGPPGTGELFF	TGCGCCAGCAGCCAAGAAGGAGGTCGGGGGGGGCCCCCGGGCACCGGGGAGCTGTTTTTT
TRBJ1-2	once	TRBV19	-	CASSRQQSSNYGYTF	TGTGCCAGTAGTCGGCAGCAGTCTAGTAACTATGGCTACACCTTC
TRBJ2-7	-	TRBV4-1	-	CASSQVLGNYEQYF	TGCGCCAGCAGCCAAGTCCTCGGGAACTACGAGCAGTACTTC
TRBJ2-1	-	TRBV9	-	CASSAPRGLYNEQFF	TGTGCCAGCAGCGCCCCCCGGGGCCTATACAATGAGCAGTTCTTC
TRBJ2-1	-	TRBV5-4	-	CASRVQGSYNEQFF	TGTGCCAGCAGAGTACAGGGTTCCTACAATGAGCAGTTCTTC
TRBJ1-1	-	TRBV20-1	-	CSATIGFEAFF	TGCAGTGCTACTATCGGGTTTGAAGCTTTCTTT
TRBJ2-3	-	TRBV30	-	CAWSRSTDTQYF	TGTGCCTGGAGTAGGAGCACAGATACGCAGTATTTT
TRBJ2-7	-	TRBV18	TRBD2	CASSLSHRGDYEQYF	TGTGCCAGCTCACTTAGTCATCGGGGGGACTACGAGCAGTACTTC
TRBJ2-1	once	TRBV20-1	-	CSARPQGEQFF	TGCAGTGCTAGACCCCAAGGAGAGCAGTTCTTC
TRBJ2-7	once	TRBV7-9	TRBD1	CASSPRQGLGYEQYF	TGTGCCAGCAGCCCAAGACAGGGGTTGGGGTACGAGCAGTACTTC
TRBJ2-1	-	TRBV5-1	-	CASSLRWGDTQFF	TGCGCCAGCAGCTTGCGGTGGGGCGACACGCAGTTCTTC
TRBJ2-7	-	TRBV25-1	-	CASADGSYEQYF	TGTGCCAGTGCGGACGGTTCCTACGAGCAGTACTTC
TRBJ1-5	few	TRBV19	-	CASRTEVNQPQHF	TGTGCCAGTAGGACAGAAGTAAATCAGCCCCAGCATTTT
TRBJ2-3	-	TRBV7-3	-	CASSLSGGRTDTQYF	TGTGCCAGCAGCTTATCTGGGGGGCGCACAGATACGCAGTATTTT
TRBJ2-5	-	TRBV14	TRBD1	CASSLWGQQETQYF	TGTGCCAGCAGCCTTTGGGGACAGCAAGAGACCCAGTACTTC
TRBJ1-1	once	TRBV29-1	TRBD1	CSVRPPRQGSEAFF	TGCAGCGTTCGTCCACCGAGACAGGGAAGTGAAGCTTTCTTT
TRBJ2-3	-	TRBV9	-	CASSLSGLPPDTQYF	TGTGCCAGCAGCTTATCGGGACTCCCCCCTGATACGCAGTATTTT
TRBJ2-7	once	TRBV9	TRBD2	CASSVGGSSYEQYF	TGTGCCAGCAGCGTAGGCGGGAGTTCCTACGAGCAGTACTTC
TRBJ1-6	once	TRBV7-2	-	CASSLEFGSYNSPLHF	TGTGCCAGCAGCTTAGAGTTCGGGTCCTATAATTCACCCCTCCACTTT
TRBJ1-2	-	TRBV7-2	-	CASSFFRDPYGYTF	TGTGCCAGCAGCTTCTTCCGGGATCCTTATGGCTACACCTTC
TRBJ2-1	-	TRBV5-6	-	CASSLSFRGPRYNEQFF	TGTGCCAGCAGCTTAAGTTTTCGGGGACCCAGATACAATGAGCAGTTCTTC
TRBJ2-1	-	TRBV25-1	TRBD2	CASSDPPGLEYPYNEQFF	TGTGCCAGCAGTGATCCCCCGGGACTAGAGTACCCCTACAATGAGCAGTTCTTC
TRBJ2-5	-	TRBV11-2	-	CASSLDQRLGPWETQYF	TGTGCCAGCAGCTTAGATCAAAGGCTGGGACCATGGGAGACCCAGTACTTC
TRBJ1-2	-	TRBV9	TRBD1	CASSAGNSGGGYGYTF	TGTGCCAGCAGCGCGGGGAACTCAGGGGGAGGCTATGGCTACACCTTC
TRBJ2-7	-	TRBV5-4	TRBD2	CASSAQREEYEQYF	TGTGCCAGCAGCGCCCAGCGGGAGGAATACGAGCAGTACTTC
TRBJ2-5	-	TRBV5-4	-	CASSPSIADMQETQYF	TGTGCCAGCAGCCCGAGCATAGCGGATATGCAAGAGACCCAGTACTTC
TRBJ1-4	few	TRBV15	TRBD1	CATSRDPGTGNEKLFF	TGTGCCACCAGCAGAGACCCCGGGACAGGGAATGAAAAACTGTTTTTT
TRBJ2-1	-	TRBV18	TRBD2	CASSPLAGENNEQFF	TGTGCCAGCTCACCTCTAGCGGGAGAAAACAATGAGCAGTTCTTC
TRBJ1-2	-	TRBV6-5	TRBD1	CASLAGTGGSYGYTF	TGTGCCAGCCTAGCCGGGACAGGGGGCAGCTATGGCTACACCTTC
TRBJ2-7	-	TRBV2	-	CASSDKALSSYEQYF	TGTGCCAGCAGTGACAAGGCCCTGAGCTCCTACGAGCAGTACTTC
TRBJ2-5	once	TRBV27	-	CASSLVSYGKETQYF	TGTGCCAGCAGTTTAGTAAGTTACGGGAAGGAGACCCAGTACTTC
TRBJ1-4	once	TRBV28	TRBD1	CASRDRGTSNEKLFF	TGTGCCAGCAGGGACAGGGGGACCTCTAATGAAAAACTGTTTTTT
TRBJ2-7	-	TRBV7-9	-	CASSPSWTAEQYF	TGTGCCAGCAGCCCGAGTTGGACGGCCGAGCAGTACTTC
TRBJ1-1	-	TRBV7-2	-	CASSPFITLGTEAFF	TGTGCCAGCAGCCCCTTCATCACCTTGGGAACTGAAGCTTTCTTT
TRBJ2-1	-	TRBV19	TRBD2	CASTDGLAGTSNTYNEQFF	TGTGCCAGTACCGACGGACTAGCGGGAACCTCTAACACCTACAATGAGCAGTTCTTC
TRBJ1-1	once	TRBV4-2	-	CASSHWGTEAFF	TGTGCCAGCAGCCATTGGGGCACTGAAGCTTTCTTT
TRBJ1-2	-	TRBV12-3/TRBV12-4	-	CASSPPPGYGYTF	TGTGCCAGCAGCCCCCCGCCGGGATATGGCTACACCTTC
TRBJ2-7	-	TRBV19	-	CASSGDMGAPEQYF	TGTGCCAGTAGTGGGGACATGGGCGCCCCCGAGCAGTACTTC
TRBJ2-2	-	TRBV27	-	CASSFSQGMGELFF	TGTGCCAGCAGTTTTTCCCAGGGGATGGGGGAGCTGTTTTTT
TRBJ2-7	-	TRBV19	TRBD1	CASSFGTGAAYEQYF	TGTGCCAGTAGTTTCGGGACAGGGGCTGCCTACGAGCAGTACTTC
TRBJ2-7	few	TRBV6-5	TRBD1	CASRISRGQEQYF	TGTGCCAGCCGAATCTCGAGGGGGCAGGAGCAGTACTTC
TRBJ2-2	few	TRBV5-1	TRBD1	CAVGGSNTGELFF	TGCGCCGTAGGGGGCTCGAACACCGGGGAGCTGTTTTTT
TRBJ1-2	-	TRBV9	-	CASSSQGHSYGYTF	TGTGCCAGCAGCTCACAGGGCCACTCCTATGGCTACACCTTC
TRBJ1-5	-	TRBV19	-	CASKQEGLQPQHF	TGTGCCAGTAAGCAAGAGGGATTACAGCCCCAGCATTTT
TRBJ2-7	-	TRBV6-5	-	CASSYGGSYEQYF	TGTGCCAGCAGTTACGGGGGTTCCTACGAGCAGTACTTC
TRBJ2-1	-	TRBV19	TRBD1	CASSRQGEYNEQFF	TGTGCCAGTAGTAGGCAGGGGGAGTACAATGAGCAGTTCTTC